This T cell receptor beta chain originates from a study of T cell responses to AZD1222 COVID-19 vaccine. Study-level points and caveats: Targets within unmutated variant regions were reportedly found for nearly half of spike-specific TCRs. Baseline seropositivity occurred in only six AZD1222 recipients.

This clone was picked up a small number of times. Its antigen is unidentified. The sample holds other DNA sequences that translate to the same CDR3. Produced via immunoSEQ multiplex PCR; TCRdb's table is partial and in-frame only. Counted here are about 160,000 clones, 85% to 95% occurring once; the ten biggest clones make up approximately 0.97%. This CDR3 comprises 13 residues. Germline V CDR1 and CDR2: SNHLY, FYNNEI. The germline V and J ends were trimmed by 6 bases and 4 bases, with 12 bases remaining between them. This sequence was found in an adult in good health. This specimen was peripheral blood, taken on day 0 of AZD1222 vaccination. The rearrangement links TRBV2 to TRBJ1-2, with D maybe TRBD1 (5 bases). The DNA of the CDR3 is TGTGCCAGCAGGGCACAGGACCTCTATGGCTACACCTTC. Residues: CASRAQDLYGYTF.